What follows is one T cell receptor (beta chain) and its context. Its antigen is currently unknown. This sample was taken from a study of shared clonotypes between healthy human individuals. Broader study findings: It was the few donors that limited the genetic and exposure-history diversity represented.

Only in-frame clones appear in the TCRdb table, and some are missing; sequencing was by immunoSEQ multiplex PCR. The table lists approximately 95,000 clones, roughly two thirds of them singletons. The CDR3 is made up of 13 amino acids. Germline-derived CDR1 and CDR2 are SGHRS and YFSETQ. The germline V and J ends were trimmed by 1 base and 6 bases, with 11 bases remaining between them. This chain connects TRBV5-1 to TRBJ2-7; possibly TRBD1 for D (5 bases). Material for sequencing was memory CD8+ T cells sorted from blood. Described subset: CD45RO+ cells pooled with CCR7-negative TemRA cells. This clonotype was obtained from a young man in good health. CDR3: CASSLNVGAEQYF. The CDR3 DNA follows: TGCGCCAGCAGCTTGAATGTAGGGGCCGAGCAGTACTTC.